The text below deals with one T cell receptor (beta chain). The target antigen is unknown. MiXCR, run by TCRdb on the 5' RACE reads, gives a single entry per CDR3 protein. The sample holds 220,000 or so distinct CDR3 sequences, around 19% seen once. The CDR3 is 14 residues long. Germline assignment: CDR1 SNHLY and CDR2 FYNNEI. The J segment lost 2 bases and the V segment lost 3 bases, leaving 2 bases of the junction unmatched. This entry belongs to a study of CD8 T cells in ankylosing spondylitis. Study results and caveats: For ankylosing spondylitis blood, a TCR beta motif of roughly 8 highly homologous variants appeared characteristic. In reactive arthritis synovial fluid and blood, some motif variants had been reported before. Clones linked to disease, bearing a CD8+ phenotype, were relatively rare in peripheral blood. According to the report, clones linked to the disease were significantly enriched in matched synovial fluid samples taken from ankylosing spondylitis patients.

The clonotype comes from a male donor with ankylosing spondylitis. This chain connects TRBV2 to TRBJ1-2; 8 bases match TRBD1. The sequenced material came from blood, either unsorted or a sorted T cell fraction (not recorded which). CDR3 protein: CASSDRGQNYGYTF. The CDR3 nucleotides read TGTGCCAGCAGTGACAGGGGGCAGAACTATGGCTACACCTTC. Looking up the rest from reference TRBV2 and TRBJ1-2 gives the full variable domain: EPEVTQTPSHQVTQMGQEVILRCVPISNHLYFYWYRQILGQKVEFLVSFYNNEISEKSEIFDDQFSVERPDGSNFTLKIRSTKLEDSAMYFCASSDRGQNYGYTFGSGTRLTVV.